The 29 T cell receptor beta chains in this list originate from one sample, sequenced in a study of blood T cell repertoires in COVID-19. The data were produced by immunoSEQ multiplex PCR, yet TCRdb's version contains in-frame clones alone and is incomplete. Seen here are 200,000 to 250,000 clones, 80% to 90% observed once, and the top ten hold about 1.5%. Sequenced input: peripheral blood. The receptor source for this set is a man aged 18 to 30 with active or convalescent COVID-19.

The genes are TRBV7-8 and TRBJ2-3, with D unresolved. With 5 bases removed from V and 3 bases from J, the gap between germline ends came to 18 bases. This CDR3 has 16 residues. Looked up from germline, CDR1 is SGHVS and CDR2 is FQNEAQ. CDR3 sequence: CASSLYLTRETDTQYF. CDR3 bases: TGTGCCAGCAGCCTATACCTTACGAGAGAGACAGATACGCAGTATTTT. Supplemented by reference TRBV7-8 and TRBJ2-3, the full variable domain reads GAGVSQSPRYKVAKRGQDVALRCDPISGHVSLFWYQQALGQGPEFLTYFQNEAQLDKSGLPSDRFFAERPEGSVSTLKIQRTQQEDSAVYLCASSLYLTRETDTQYFGPGTRLTVL.

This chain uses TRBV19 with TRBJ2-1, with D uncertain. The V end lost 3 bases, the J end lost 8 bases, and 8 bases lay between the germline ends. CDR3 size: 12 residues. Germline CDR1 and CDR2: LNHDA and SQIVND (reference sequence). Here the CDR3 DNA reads TGTGCCAGTAGTATCTTCGTCCATGAGCAGTTCTTC. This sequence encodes CASSIFVHEQFF.

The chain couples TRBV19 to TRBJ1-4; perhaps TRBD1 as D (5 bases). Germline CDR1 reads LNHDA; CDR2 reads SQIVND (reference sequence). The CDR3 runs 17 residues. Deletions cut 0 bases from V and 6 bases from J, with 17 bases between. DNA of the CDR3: TGTGCCAGTAGTATAGATCTCGGGGGATCTAAAGATGAAAAACTGTTTTTT. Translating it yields CASSIDLGGSKDEKLFF.

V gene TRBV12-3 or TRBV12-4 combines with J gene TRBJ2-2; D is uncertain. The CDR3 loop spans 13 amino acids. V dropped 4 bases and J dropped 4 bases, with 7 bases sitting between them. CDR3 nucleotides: TGTGCCAGCAGTTACAGTACCACCGGGGAGCTGTTTTTT. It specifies CASSYSTTGELFF.

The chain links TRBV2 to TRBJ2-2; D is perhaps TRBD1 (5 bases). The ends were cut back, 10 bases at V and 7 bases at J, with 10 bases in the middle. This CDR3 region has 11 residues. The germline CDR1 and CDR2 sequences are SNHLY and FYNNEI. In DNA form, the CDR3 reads TGTGCCACCCGACAGAACGGGGAGCTGTTTTTT. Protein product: CATRQNGELFF.

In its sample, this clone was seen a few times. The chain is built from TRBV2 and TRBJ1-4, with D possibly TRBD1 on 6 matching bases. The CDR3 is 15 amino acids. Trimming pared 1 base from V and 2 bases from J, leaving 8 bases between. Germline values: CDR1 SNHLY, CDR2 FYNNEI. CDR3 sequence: CASSEGRGTNEKLFF. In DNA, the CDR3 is TGTGCCAGCAGTGAAGGAAGGGGGACTAATGAAAAACTGTTTTTT.

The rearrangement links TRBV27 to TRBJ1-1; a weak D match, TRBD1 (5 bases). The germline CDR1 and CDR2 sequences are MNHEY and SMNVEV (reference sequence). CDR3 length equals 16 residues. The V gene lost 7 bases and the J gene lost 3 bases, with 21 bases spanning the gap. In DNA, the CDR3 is TGTGCCAGCAACCCCCGGGCCCTTTGGGGGGACACTGAAGCTTTCTTT. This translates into CASNPRALWGDTEAFF.

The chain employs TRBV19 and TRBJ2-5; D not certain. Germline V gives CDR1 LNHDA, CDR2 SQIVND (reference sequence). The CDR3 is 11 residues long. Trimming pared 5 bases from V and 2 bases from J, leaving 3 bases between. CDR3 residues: CASSLQETQYF. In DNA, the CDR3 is TGTGCCAGTAGTTTACAAGAGACCCAGTACTTC.

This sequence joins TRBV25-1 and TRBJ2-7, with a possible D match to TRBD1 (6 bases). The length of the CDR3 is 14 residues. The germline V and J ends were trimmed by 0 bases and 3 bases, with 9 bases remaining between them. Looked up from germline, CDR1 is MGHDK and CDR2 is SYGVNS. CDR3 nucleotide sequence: TGTGCCAGCAGTGAATATGTCAGGGGCTACGAGCAGTACTTC. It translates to CASSEYVRGYEQYF.

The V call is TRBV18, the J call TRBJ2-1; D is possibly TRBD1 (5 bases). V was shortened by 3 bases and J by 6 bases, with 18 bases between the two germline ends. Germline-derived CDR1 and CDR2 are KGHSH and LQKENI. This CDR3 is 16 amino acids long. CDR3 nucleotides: TGTGCCAGCTCACCCTACTCGGCAGGGATGTCCAATGAGCAGTTCTTC. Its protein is CASSPYSAGMSNEQFF.

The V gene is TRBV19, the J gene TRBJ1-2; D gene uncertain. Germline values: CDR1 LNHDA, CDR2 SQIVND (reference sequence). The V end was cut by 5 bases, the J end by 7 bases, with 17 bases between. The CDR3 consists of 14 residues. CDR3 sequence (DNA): TGTGCCAGTAGTTACGGGTTGAAAGAAGGTGGCTACACCTTC. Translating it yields CASSYGLKEGGYTF. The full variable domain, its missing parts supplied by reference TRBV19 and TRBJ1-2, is DGGITQSPKYLFRKEGQNVTLSCEQNLNHDAMYWYRQDPGQGLRLIYYSQIVNDFQKGDIAEGYSVSREKKESFPLTVTSAQKNPTAFYLCASSYGLKEGGYTFGSGTRLTVV.

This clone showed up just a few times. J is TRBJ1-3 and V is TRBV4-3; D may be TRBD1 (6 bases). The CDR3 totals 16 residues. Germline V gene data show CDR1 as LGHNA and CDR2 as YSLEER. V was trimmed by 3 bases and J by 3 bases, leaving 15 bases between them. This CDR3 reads CASSQREGGFGNTIYF. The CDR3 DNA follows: TGCGCCAGCAGCCAGAGGGAGGGGGGCTTTGGAAACACCATATATTTT.

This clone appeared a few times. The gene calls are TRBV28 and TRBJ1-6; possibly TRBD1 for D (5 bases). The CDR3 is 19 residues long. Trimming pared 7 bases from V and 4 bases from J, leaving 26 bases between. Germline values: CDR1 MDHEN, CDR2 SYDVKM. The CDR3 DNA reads TGTGCCAGCATGGAAAGGAGGGACCGGGCTCATCATTATAATTCACCCCTCCACTTT. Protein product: CASMERRDRAHHYNSPLHF. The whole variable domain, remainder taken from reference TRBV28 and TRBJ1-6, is DVKVTQSSRYLVKRTGEKVFLECVQDMDHENMFWYRQDPGLGLRLIYFSYDVKMKEKGDIPEGYSVSREKKERFSLILESASTNQTSMYLCASMERRDRAHHYNSPLHFGNGTRLTVT.

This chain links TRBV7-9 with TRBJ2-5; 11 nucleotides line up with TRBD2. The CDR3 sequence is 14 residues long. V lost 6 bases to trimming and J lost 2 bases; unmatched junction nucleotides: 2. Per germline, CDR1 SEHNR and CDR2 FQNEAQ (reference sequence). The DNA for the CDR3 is TGTGCCAGCAGAACTAGCGGGAGTCAAGAGACCCAGTACTTC. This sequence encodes CASRTSGSQETQYF.

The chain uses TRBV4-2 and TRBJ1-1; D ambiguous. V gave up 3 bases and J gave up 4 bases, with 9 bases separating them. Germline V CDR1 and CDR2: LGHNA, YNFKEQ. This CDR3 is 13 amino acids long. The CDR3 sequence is CASSQEGSTEAFF. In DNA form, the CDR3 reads TGTGCCAGCAGCCAGGAGGGATCCACTGAAGCTTTCTTT.

DNA of the CDR3: TGTGCCAGCAGGACAGGGTATTCAGGCGAGCAGTACTTC. It translates to CASRTGYSGEQYF. The chain joins TRBV27 to TRBJ2-7; TRBD1 agrees at 7 bases. CDR3 length: 13 amino acids. The V and J ends lost 6 bases and 6 bases, in that order; junction bases with no gene match: 8. From germline, CDR1 is MNHEY and CDR2 SMNVEV (reference sequence).

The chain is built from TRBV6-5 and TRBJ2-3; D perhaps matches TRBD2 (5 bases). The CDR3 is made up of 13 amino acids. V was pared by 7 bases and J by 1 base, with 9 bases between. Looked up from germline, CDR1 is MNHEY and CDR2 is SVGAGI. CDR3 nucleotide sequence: TGTGCCAGCACGGGATCGGGCACAGATACGCAGTATTTT. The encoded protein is CASTGSGTDTQYF.

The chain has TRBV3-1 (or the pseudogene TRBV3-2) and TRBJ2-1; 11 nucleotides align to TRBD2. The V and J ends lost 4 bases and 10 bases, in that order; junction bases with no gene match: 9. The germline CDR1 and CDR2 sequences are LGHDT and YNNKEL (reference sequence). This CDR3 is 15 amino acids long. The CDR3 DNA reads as TGTGCCAGCAGCCGCGAACTAGCGGGAGAAAGCGAGCAGTTCTTC. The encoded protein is CASSRELAGESEQFF.

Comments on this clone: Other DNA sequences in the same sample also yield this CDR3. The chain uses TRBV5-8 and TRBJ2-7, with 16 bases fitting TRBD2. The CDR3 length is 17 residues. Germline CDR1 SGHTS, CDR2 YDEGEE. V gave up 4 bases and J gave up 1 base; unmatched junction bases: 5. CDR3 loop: CASSLGTSGRASYEQYF. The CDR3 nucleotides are TGTGCCAGCAGCCTAGGGACTAGCGGGAGGGCGTCCTACGAGCAGTACTTC.

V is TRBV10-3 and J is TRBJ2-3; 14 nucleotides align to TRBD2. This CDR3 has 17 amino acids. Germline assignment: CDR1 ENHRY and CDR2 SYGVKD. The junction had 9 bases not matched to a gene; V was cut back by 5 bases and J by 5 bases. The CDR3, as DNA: TGTGCCATCAGTCCCGGGACTAGCGGGGGAGAGGGAGATACGCAGTATTTT. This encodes CAISPGTSGGEGDTQYF.

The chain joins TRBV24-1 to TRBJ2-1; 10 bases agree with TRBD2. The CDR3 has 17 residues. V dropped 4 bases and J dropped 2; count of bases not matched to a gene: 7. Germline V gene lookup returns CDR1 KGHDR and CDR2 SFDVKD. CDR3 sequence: CATSDPSGSKAYNEQFF. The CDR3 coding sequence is TGTGCCACCAGTGACCCTAGCGGGAGTAAGGCCTACAATGAGCAGTTCTTC.

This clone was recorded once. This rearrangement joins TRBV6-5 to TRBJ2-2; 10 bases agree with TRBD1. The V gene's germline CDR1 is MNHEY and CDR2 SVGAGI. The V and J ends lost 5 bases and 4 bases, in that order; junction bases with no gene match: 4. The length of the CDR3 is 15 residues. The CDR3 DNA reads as TGTGCCAGCAGTCCAAGGACAGGGGGCACCGGGGAGCTGTTTTTT. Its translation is CASSPRTGGTGELFF.

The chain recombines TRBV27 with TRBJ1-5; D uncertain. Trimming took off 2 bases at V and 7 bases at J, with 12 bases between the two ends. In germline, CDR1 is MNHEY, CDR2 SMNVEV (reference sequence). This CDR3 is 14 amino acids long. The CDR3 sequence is CASSLSQVGQPQHF. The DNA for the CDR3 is TGTGCCAGCAGTTTAAGCCAGGTTGGACAGCCCCAGCATTTT.

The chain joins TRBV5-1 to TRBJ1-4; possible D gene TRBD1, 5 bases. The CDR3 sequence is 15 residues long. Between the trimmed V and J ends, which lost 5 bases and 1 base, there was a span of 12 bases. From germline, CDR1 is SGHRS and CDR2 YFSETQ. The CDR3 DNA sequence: TGCGCCAGCAGACCTTCCGGGGGAACTAATGAAAAACTGTTTTTT. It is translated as CASRPSGGTNEKLFF.

CDR3 in amino acids: CATSRDSPNNYGYTF. CDR3 DNA: TGTGCCACCAGCAGAGATAGTCCTAACAACTATGGCTACACCTTC. The chain uses TRBV15 and TRBJ1-2, with D hard to call. Trimming shortened V by 0 bases and J by 2 bases, and 10 bases separated the two germline ends. The CDR3 spans 15 residues. Germline values: CDR1 LNHNV, CDR2 YYDKDF (reference sequence).

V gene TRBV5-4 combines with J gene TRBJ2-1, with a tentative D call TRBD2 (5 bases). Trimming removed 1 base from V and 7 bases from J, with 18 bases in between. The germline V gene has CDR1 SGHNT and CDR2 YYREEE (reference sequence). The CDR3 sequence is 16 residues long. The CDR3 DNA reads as TGTGCCAGCAGCTTGTTGATAGCGAGAGCCCCAAATGAGCAGTTCTTC. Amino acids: CASSLLIARAPNEQFF.

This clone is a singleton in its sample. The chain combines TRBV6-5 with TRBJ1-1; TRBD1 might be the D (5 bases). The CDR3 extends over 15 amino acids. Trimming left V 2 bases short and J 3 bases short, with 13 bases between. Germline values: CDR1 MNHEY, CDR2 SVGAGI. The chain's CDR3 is CASSYRQILYTEAFF. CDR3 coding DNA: TGTGCCAGCAGTTACCGACAGATATTATACACTGAAGCTTTCTTT.

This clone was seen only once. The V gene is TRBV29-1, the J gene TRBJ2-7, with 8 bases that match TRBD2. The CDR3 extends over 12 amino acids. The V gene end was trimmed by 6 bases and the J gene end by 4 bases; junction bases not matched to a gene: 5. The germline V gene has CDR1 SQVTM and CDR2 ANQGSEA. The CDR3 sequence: CSVASGRYEQYF. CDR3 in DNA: TGCAGCGTGGCTAGCGGGCGGTACGAGCAGTACTTC.

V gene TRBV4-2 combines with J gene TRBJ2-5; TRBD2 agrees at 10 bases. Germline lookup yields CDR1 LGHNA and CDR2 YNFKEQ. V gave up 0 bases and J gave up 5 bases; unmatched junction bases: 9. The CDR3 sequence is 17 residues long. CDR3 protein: CASSQDTAGGPVETQYF. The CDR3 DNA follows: TGTGCCAGCAGCCAAGATACAGCGGGAGGGCCTGTTGAGACCCAGTACTTC.